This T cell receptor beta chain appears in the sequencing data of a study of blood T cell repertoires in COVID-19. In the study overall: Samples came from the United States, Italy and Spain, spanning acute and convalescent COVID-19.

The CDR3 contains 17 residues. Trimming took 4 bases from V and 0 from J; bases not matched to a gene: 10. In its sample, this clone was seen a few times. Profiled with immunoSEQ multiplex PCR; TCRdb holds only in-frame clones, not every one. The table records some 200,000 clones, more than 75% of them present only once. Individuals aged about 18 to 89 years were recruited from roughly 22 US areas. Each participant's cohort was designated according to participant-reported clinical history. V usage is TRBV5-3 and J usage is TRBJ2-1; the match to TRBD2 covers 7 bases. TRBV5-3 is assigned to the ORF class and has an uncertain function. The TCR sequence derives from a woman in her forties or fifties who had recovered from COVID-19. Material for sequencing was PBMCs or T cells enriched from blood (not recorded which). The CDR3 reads CARSPKTSELSYNEQFF. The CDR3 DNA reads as TGTGCCAGAAGCCCAAAAACTAGCGAGCTCTCCTACAATGAGCAGTTCTTC.